These T cell receptor beta chains were read from a single sample in a study of OX40 agonist ivuxolimab in advanced cancers. The protocol was immunoSEQ multiplex PCR, while the TCRdb copy is restricted to in-frame clones and leaves out a portion. The table includes fewer than 45,000 clones, approximately 87% detected once. The sequences come from CD4+ or CD8+ T cells sorted from blood, collected in a trial of the OX40 agonist ivuxolimab. These TCRs come from an adult with an advanced solid tumor such as melanoma, head and neck, liver or kidney cancer. The CDR3 runs from the conserved cysteine through the conserved F or W. Each record gives: CDR3 length, D gene, clone size, V gene, J gene, CDR3 protein, CDR3 DNA. D genes are given only for firm matches. Clone size is shown for a subset of rows, as once, few, many or a class of expanded clone.

cdr3_length: 14
d_call: -
clone_size: once
v_call: TRBV10-3
j_call: TRBJ1-2
cdr3_aa: CAISEREQTTGYTF
cdr3_nt: TGTGCCATCAGTGAGCGGGAGCAAACCACTGGCTACACCTTC

cdr3_length: 17
d_call: -
clone_size: -
v_call: TRBV14
j_call: TRBJ2-5
cdr3_aa: CASSLPWTAEYQETQYF
cdr3_nt: TGTGCCAGCAGCCTACCATGGACAGCTGAGTACCAAGAGACCCAGTACTTC

cdr3_length: 11
d_call: TRBD1
clone_size: -
v_call: TRBV5-1
j_call: TRBJ2-1
cdr3_aa: CASSNGQGAFF
cdr3_nt: TGCGCCAGCAGCAACGGACAGGGGGCTTTCTTC

cdr3_length: 13
d_call: -
clone_size: -
v_call: TRBV6-1
j_call: TRBJ2-2
cdr3_aa: CASREANTGELFF
cdr3_nt: TGTGCCAGCAGGGAAGCGAACACCGGGGAGCTGTTTTTT

cdr3_length: 19
d_call: -
clone_size: -
v_call: TRBV5-1
j_call: TRBJ1-6
cdr3_aa: CASRYSDAYSSSYNSPLHF
cdr3_nt: TGCGCCAGCAGATACTCGGACGCGTACTCTAGCTCCTATAATTCACCCCTCCACTTT

cdr3_length: 13
d_call: TRBD1
clone_size: -
v_call: TRBV10-3
j_call: TRBJ1-5
cdr3_aa: CAIRGTGNQPQHF
cdr3_nt: TGTGCCATCAGGGGGACAGGGAATCAGCCCCAGCATTTT

cdr3_length: 13
d_call: -
clone_size: -
v_call: TRBV7-8
j_call: TRBJ2-5
cdr3_aa: CASSFGNQETQYF
cdr3_nt: TGTGCCAGCAGCTTTGGAAACCAAGAGACCCAGTACTTC

cdr3_length: 14
d_call: -
clone_size: -
v_call: TRBV7-2
j_call: TRBJ2-1
cdr3_aa: CASSPRVLLNEQFF
cdr3_nt: TGTGCCAGCAGCCCTCGGGTCCTCCTCAATGAGCAGTTCTTC

cdr3_length: 14
d_call: TRBD2
clone_size: -
v_call: TRBV7-6
j_call: TRBJ2-7
cdr3_aa: CASSVGGGSDEQYF
cdr3_nt: TGTGCCAGCAGCGTCGGGGGGGGGAGCGACGAGCAGTACTTC

cdr3_length: 15
d_call: -
clone_size: once
v_call: TRBV10-3
j_call: TRBJ2-3
cdr3_aa: CAIMARDSRTDTQYF
cdr3_nt: TGTGCCATCATGGCCCGGGACTCGCGCACAGATACGCAGTATTTT

cdr3_length: 16
d_call: -
clone_size: -
v_call: TRBV2
j_call: TRBJ2-7
cdr3_aa: CASSESTYSNSYEQYF
cdr3_nt: TGTGCCAGCAGTGAGTCTACCTACTCTAACTCCTACGAGCAGTACTTC

cdr3_length: 16
d_call: TRBD2
clone_size: -
v_call: TRBV7-6
j_call: TRBJ2-7
cdr3_aa: CASSLAGTSEPYEQYF
cdr3_nt: TGTGCCAGCAGCTTAGCCGGAACTAGCGAGCCCTACGAGCAGTACTTC

cdr3_length: 16
d_call: TRBD2
clone_size: -
v_call: TRBV5-1
j_call: TRBJ2-7
cdr3_aa: CASSLGTSGYTYEQYF
cdr3_nt: TGCGCCAGCAGCTTAGGGACTAGCGGGTACACCTACGAGCAGTACTTC

cdr3_length: 16
d_call: -
clone_size: -
v_call: TRBV19
j_call: TRBJ2-3
cdr3_aa: CASSIGAGSSTDTQYF
cdr3_nt: TGTGCCAGTAGTATAGGTGCGGGCTCTAGCACAGATACGCAGTATTTT